A single sample gave rise to the 17 T cell receptor beta chains below, sequenced in a study of T cell clusters in autoimmune cytopenias. TRB was amplified from 250 ng of peripheral blood genomic DNA per sample. TRB rearrangements were amplified by touch-down multiplex PCR with mixed TRB-A/B primers. TCRdb reprocessed the multiplex PCR reads and stores each CDR3 protein as one record, lacking DNA. This sample's table has about 6,700 distinct CDR3 sequences. The same data also contributed to another study, on T cell repertoires in aging, cancer and after chemotherapy.

Sequencing was done on a sample of peripheral blood. The receptors originated from a human donor in good health.

This clonotype counts as medium-sized by frequency. The V and J genes are TRBV12-3 or TRBV12-4 and TRBJ2-1; TCRdb's D gene call, TRBD1, goes unchecked for lack of DNA. This CDR3 has 15 amino acids. This chain's CDR3 is CASRPGTEGGNEQFF.

Frequency places this clonotype as medium-sized. The gene calls are TRBV12-3 or TRBV12-4 and TRBJ2-3. This CDR3 has 15 residues. CDR3 region: CASSFLSTSTDTQYF.

J is TRBJ2-3 and V is TRBV6-5; the D gene TCRdb calls, TRBD1, cannot be checked with no DNA. Germline loops: CDR1 MNHEY, CDR2 SVGAGI. The CDR3 sequence is 16 residues long. CDR3: CASSPTTGIGTDTKYF.

This clonotype is medium-sized (0.01 to 0.1%) by frequency. J is TRBJ2-7 and V is TRBV29-1. The germline V gene has CDR1 SQVTM and CDR2 ANQGSEA. There are 13 residues in the CDR3. CDR3: CSVVVADSYEQYF.

The rearrangement links TRBV7-2 to TRBJ1-1. The CDR3 totals 12 residues. Looked up from germline, CDR1 is SGHTA and CDR2 is FQGNSA. The CDR3 loop reads CASSLMNTEAFF.

The chain uses TRBV20-1 and TRBJ2-7. Germline CDR1 DFQATT, CDR2 SNEGSKA (reference sequence). CDR3 length equals 13 residues. CDR3 protein: CSARSGSSYEQYF.

In terms of frequency, this clonotype is medium-sized. V is TRBV12-3 or TRBV12-4 and J is TRBJ1-2. The CDR3 spans 15 residues. CDR3 region: CASSLATIINYGYTF.

This clonotype is classed as medium-sized by frequency. The rearrangement joins TRBV6-1 to TRBJ2-5; TCRdb calls TRBD2, which cannot be checked without DNA. The V gene's germline CDR1 is MNHNS and CDR2 SASEGT. This CDR3 has 16 amino acids. The chain's CDR3 is CASSHTSGGAPETQYF.

The rearrangement links TRBV28 to TRBJ2-7; TCRdb's D call of TRBD2 is untestable without DNA. The V gene's germline CDR1 is MDHEN and CDR2 SYDVKM. This CDR3 contains 13 residues. CDR3 region: CASWEGASYEQYF.

The rearrangement uses TRBV21-1 and TRBJ2-1. TRBV21-1 is an annotated pseudogene. The CDR3 contains 13 residues. The CDR3 is CASSKTRFHEQFF.

This clonotype is medium-sized by frequency. V and J are TRBV29-1 and TRBJ1-1; the TCRdb call, TRBD1, lacks DNA for checking. Germline lookup yields CDR1 SQVTM and CDR2 ANQGSEA. This CDR3 has 11 residues. The CDR3 here is CSADRDTEAFF.

The rearrangement links TRBV12-3 or TRBV12-4 to TRBJ2-7; as DNA is missing, the TRBD1 call by TCRdb cannot be tested. The CDR3 runs 14 residues. The CDR3 sequence is CASSPRTGGYEQYF.

This rearrangement joins TRBV12-3 or TRBV12-4 to TRBJ2-5; no DNA is available, so the TRBD1 call from TCRdb remains unchecked. This CDR3 has 15 amino acids. This chain's CDR3 is CASSQGGPTGETQYF.

This clonotype is identified as medium-sized (0.01 to 0.1%) from frequency. The V and J genes are TRBV19 and TRBJ1-5. Germline CDR1 is LNHDA and CDR2 is SQIVND (reference sequence). CDR3 length: 12 residues. The CDR3 sequence: CASSIAVQPQHF. Looking up the rest from reference TRBV19 and TRBJ1-5 gives the full variable domain: DGGITQSPKYLFRKEGQNVTLSCEQNLNHDAMYWYRQDPGQGLRLIYYSQIVNDFQKGDIAEGYSVSREKKESFPLTVTSAQKNPTAFYLCASSIAVQPQHFGDGTRLSIL.

V and J are TRBV20-1 and TRBJ2-7. Germline V lookup: CDR1 DFQATT, CDR2 SNEGSKA (reference sequence). The CDR3 runs 12 residues. The CDR3 loop reads CSATLRSHEQYF.

This chain uses TRBV12-3 or TRBV12-4 with TRBJ1-1. The CDR3 has 13 amino acids. The CDR3 loop is CASSPKTYTEAFF.

Frequency places this clonotype as medium-sized (0.01 to 0.1%). The chain employs TRBV12-3 or TRBV12-4 and TRBJ2-4; checking the TCRdb D call of TRBD2 is not possible without DNA. The CDR3 consists of 15 residues. CDR3 protein: CASSLGGGGKNIQYF.